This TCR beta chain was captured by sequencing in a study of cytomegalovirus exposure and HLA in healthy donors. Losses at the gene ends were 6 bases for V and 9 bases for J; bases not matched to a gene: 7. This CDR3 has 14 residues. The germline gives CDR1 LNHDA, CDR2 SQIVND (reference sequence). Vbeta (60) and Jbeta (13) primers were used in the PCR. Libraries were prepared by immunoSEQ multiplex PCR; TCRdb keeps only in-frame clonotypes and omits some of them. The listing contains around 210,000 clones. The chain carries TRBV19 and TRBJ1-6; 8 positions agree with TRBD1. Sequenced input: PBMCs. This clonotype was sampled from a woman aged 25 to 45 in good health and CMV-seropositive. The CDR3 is CASRSGQGSSPLHF. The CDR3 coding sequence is TGTGCCAGTAGGTCCGGACAGGGATCTTCACCCCTCCACTTT.